This T cell receptor beta chain was sequenced during a study of T cell changes during pregnancy in multiple sclerosis. Germline V gene data show CDR1 as SEHNR and CDR2 as FQNEAQ (reference sequence). The V end was cut by 1 base, the J end by 3 bases, with 7 bases between. This CDR3 contains 15 residues. Only a few counts were recorded for this clone. The assay was immunoSEQ multiplex PCR, and TCRdb's table has in-frame clones only and misses some. The table has roughly 58,000 clones, 90% seen once. This receptor was obtained from a female donor with multiple sclerosis, enrolled in a pregnancy study. The rearrangement uses TRBV7-9 and TRBJ1-6; tentative D call: TRBD1 (6 bases). The sequenced sample was CD8+ T cells from peripheral blood mononuclear cells, obtained before pregnancy. CDR3 residues: CASSLEDSYNSPLHF. The CDR3 DNA is TGTGCCAGCAGCTTAGAGGACAGCTATAATTCACCCCTCCACTTT.